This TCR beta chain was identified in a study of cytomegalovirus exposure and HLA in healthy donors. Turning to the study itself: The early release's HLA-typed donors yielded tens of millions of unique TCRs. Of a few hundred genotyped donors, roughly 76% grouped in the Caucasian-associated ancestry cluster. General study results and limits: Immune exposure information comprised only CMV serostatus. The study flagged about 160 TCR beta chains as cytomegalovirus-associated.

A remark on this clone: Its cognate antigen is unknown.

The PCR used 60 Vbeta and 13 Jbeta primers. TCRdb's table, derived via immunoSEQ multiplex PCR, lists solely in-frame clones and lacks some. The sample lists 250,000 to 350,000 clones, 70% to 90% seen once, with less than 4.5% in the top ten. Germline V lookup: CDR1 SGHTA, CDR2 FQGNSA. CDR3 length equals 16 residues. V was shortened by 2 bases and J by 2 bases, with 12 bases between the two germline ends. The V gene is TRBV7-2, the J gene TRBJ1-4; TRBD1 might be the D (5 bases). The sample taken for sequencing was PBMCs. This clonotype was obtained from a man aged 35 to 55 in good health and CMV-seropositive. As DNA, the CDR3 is TGTGCCAGCAGCTTAAATTGGGGACTGACTAATGAAAAACTGTTTTTT. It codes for CASSLNWGLTNEKLFF.